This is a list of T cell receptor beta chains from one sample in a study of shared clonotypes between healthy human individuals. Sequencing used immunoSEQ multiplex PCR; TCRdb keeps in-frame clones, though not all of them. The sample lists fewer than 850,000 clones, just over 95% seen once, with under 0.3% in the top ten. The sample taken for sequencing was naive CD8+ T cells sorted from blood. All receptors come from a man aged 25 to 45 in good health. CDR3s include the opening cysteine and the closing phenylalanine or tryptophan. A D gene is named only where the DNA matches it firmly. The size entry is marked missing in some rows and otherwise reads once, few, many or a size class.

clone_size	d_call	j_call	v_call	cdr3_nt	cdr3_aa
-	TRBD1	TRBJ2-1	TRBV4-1	TGCGCCAGCAGCCAAGTTCTGTTGGGACAGGGAAGCTACAATGAGCAGTTCTTC	CASSQVLLGQGSYNEQFF
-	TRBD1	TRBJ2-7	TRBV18	TGTGCCAGCTCACGACCGGGACAGCCGGACTACGAGCAGTACTTC	CASSRPGQPDYEQYF
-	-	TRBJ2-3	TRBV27	TGTGCCAGCAGTTTATCGTCCCTGGTAGGCACAGATACGCAGTATTTT	CASSLSSLVGTDTQYF
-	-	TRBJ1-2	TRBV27	TGTGCCAGCAGTTTTCGGGGTCAGACCTATGGCTACACCTTC	CASSFRGQTYGYTF
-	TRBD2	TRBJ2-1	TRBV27	TGTGCCAGCAGTTTAGGACTAGCGGGAGGATCCTCCTACAATGAGCAGTTCTTC	CASSLGLAGGSSYNEQFF
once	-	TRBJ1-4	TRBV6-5	TGTGCCAGCAGTTACGGGGGGCTTAGGGAAAAACTGTTTTTT	CASSYGGLREKLFF
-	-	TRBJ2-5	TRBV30	TGTGCCTGGAGAGGGGACTTGGAGACCCAGTACTTC	CAWRGDLETQYF
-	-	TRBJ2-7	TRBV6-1	TGTGCCAGCAGTGAAGTAGGGGCAGGGGTCGTTTACGAGCAGTACTTC	CASSEVGAGVVYEQYF
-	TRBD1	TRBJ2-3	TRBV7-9	TGTGCCAGCAGCTTAGAAGGACAGGGTGGGGCAGATACGCAGTATTTT	CASSLEGQGGADTQYF
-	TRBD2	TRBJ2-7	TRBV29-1	TGCAGCGTTGTTGGGACTAGTCGCGAGCAGTACTTC	CSVVGTSREQYF
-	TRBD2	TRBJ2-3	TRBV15	TGTGCCACCAGCAGAGATGGGCGGGAGGCCACAGATACGCAGTATTTT	CATSRDGREATDTQYF
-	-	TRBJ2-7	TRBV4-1	TGCGCCAGCAGCCAAGTAGTTAGCGGCGCCTACGAGCAGTACTTC	CASSQVVSGAYEQYF
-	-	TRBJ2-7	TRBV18	TGTGCCAGCTCACCAGGGGGGACAGCCTACGAGCAGTACTTC	CASSPGGTAYEQYF
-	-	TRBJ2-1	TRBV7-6	TGTGCCAGCAGCTTAGCGCCGGCAACGCACAATGAGCAGTTCTTC	CASSLAPATHNEQFF
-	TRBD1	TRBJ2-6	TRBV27	TGTGCCAGCACCCCCGGGACAGGGACCAACGTCCTGACTTTC	CASTPGTGTNVLTF
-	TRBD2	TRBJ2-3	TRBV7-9	TGTGCCAGCAGCGAGCGGGAGCCGCAGTATTTT	CASSEREPQYF
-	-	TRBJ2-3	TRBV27	TGTGCCAGCAGTTTCGTGTTAAGCGGAACTAGCACAGATACGCAGTATTTT	CASSFVLSGTSTDTQYF
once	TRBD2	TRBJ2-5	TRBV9	TGTGCCAGCAGCGTAGGACTAGCGGGAGTGTATGGAGAGACCCAGTACTTC	CASSVGLAGVYGETQYF
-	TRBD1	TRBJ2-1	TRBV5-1	TGCGCCAGCAGCTTTCTGACAGGGAATGAGCAGTTCTTC	CASSFLTGNEQFF
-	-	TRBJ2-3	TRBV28	TGTGCCAGCAGTTTAGATTTACAGAGATCTAGCACAGATACGCAGTATTTT	CASSLDLQRSSTDTQYF
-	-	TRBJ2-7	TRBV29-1	TGCAGCGTTGAAGGTTCCGTACAGAGAGGGTCTGGCTACGAGCAGTACTTC	CSVEGSVQRGSGYEQYF
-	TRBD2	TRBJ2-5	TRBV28	TGTGCCAGCAGGTCCTTCCTAGCGGCCCAAGAGACCCAGTACTTC	CASRSFLAAQETQYF
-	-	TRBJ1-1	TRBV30	TGTGCCTGGATGCCACTACAGGGCAGCGAAGCTTTCTTT	CAWMPLQGSEAFF
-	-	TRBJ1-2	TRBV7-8	TGTGCCAGCAGCTTAGCAGGGCAGATGGACTATGGCTACACCTTC	CASSLAGQMDYGYTF
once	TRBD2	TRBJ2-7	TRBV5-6	TGTGCCAGCAGCTTGCGCTCGAGCGGGAGGGAATACGAGCAGTACTTC	CASSLRSSGREYEQYF
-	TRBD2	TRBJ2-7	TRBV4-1	TGCGCCAGCAGTCTATCTCTGACTAGCGGTCATGAGTACTTC	CASSLSLTSGHEYF
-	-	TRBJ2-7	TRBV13	TGTGCCAGCAGCTTAGGGGCGGATGCGCCCTACGAGCAGTACTTC	CASSLGADAPYEQYF
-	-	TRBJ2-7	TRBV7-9	TGTGCCAGCAGCTTGGGGGTGTCCTACGAGCAGTACTTC	CASSLGVSYEQYF
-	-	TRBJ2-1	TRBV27	TGTGCCAGCATAGGGACCTACAATGAGCAGTTCTTC	CASIGTYNEQFF
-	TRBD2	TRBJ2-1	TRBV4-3	TGCGCCAGCAGCCCGGGACTAGCGGTAAGCTCCTACAATGAGCAGTTCTTC	CASSPGLAVSSYNEQFF
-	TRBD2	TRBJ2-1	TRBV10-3	TGTGCAACTAGCGGGACCTACAATGAGCAGTTCTTC	CATSGTYNEQFF
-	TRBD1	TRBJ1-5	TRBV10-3	TGTGCCGCGTCCGGGACAGTCGATAGCAATCAGCCCCAGCATTTT	CAASGTVDSNQPQHF
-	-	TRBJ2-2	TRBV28	TGTGCCAGCAGTTTTGCCCCCGTGGGGCGGACCGGGGAGCTGTTTTTT	CASSFAPVGRTGELFF
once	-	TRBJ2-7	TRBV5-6	TGTGCCAGTACCGGCAGTGGGTTATACGAGCAGTACTTC	CASTGSGLYEQYF
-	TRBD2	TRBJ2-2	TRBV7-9	TGTGCCACCGGACTAGCGCGACTTCTCGGCGGGGAGCTGTTTTTT	CATGLARLLGGELFF
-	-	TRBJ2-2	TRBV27	TGTGCCAGCAGTTTAGGAAACACCGGGGAGCTGTTTTTT	CASSLGNTGELFF
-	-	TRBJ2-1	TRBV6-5	TGTGCCAGCAGAGGTTCCCCCTACAATGAGCAGTTCTTC	CASRGSPYNEQFF
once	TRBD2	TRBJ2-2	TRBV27	TGTGCCAGCAGTTCGCCGGGACTAGCGCCTACCGGGGAGCTGTTTTTT	CASSSPGLAPTGELFF
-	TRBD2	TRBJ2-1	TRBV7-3	TGTGCCAGCAGCCTAGCGGGAGCGGCCTACAATGAGCAGTTCTTC	CASSLAGAAYNEQFF
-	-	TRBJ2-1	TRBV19	TGTGCCAGTAGTAGGGGTGGTCATGAGCAGTTCTTC	CASSRGGHEQFF
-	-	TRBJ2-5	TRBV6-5	TGTGCCAGCAGGTACCAAGAGACCCAGTACTTC	CASRYQETQYF
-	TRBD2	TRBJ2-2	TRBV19	TGTGCCAGTAGTATAGCTTCCGGACTAGCGGTTATGATGGAGACCGGGGAGCTGTTTTTT	CASSIASGLAVMMETGELFF
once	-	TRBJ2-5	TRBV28	TGTGCCAGCAGGGGGAAATACCAGTACTTC	CASRGKYQYF
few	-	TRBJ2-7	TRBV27	TGTGCCAGCAGTCTCCGGGGTGGGGGGAGCGAGCAGTACTTC	CASSLRGGGSEQYF
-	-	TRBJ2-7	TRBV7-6	TGTGCCAGCAGCTCGGACAGAAACGAGCAGTACTTC	CASSSDRNEQYF
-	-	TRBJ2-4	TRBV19	TGTGCCAGTAGTATGGTTGCCGGGACAGCCAAAAACATTCAGTACTTC	CASSMVAGTAKNIQYF
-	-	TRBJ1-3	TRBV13	TGTGCCAGCAGCTTAGGCCTGGGTACCACCATATATTTT	CASSLGLGTTIYF
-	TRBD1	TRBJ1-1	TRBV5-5	TGTGCCAGCAGCTTGCGACAGGGGCACACTGAAGCTTTCTTT	CASSLRQGHTEAFF
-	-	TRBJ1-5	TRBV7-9	TGTGCCAGCAGCTTAACGGTAGAGTACAATCAGCCCCAGCATTTT	CASSLTVEYNQPQHF
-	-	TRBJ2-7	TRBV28	TGTGCCAGCAGTTTAGGGTCCTACTACGAGCAGTACTTC	CASSLGSYYEQYF
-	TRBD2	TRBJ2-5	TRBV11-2	TGTGCCAGCAGCCCCACTAGCGGGAGTAGGCAAGAGACCCAGTACTTC	CASSPTSGSRQETQYF
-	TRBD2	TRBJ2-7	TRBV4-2	TGTGCCAGCAGCCAAGAAAGGCTAGCGGGTTTGTACGAGCAGTACTTC	CASSQERLAGLYEQYF
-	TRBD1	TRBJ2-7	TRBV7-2	TGTGCCAGCAGCGCGACCCGGGACAGGGCATACGAGCAGTACTTC	CASSATRDRAYEQYF
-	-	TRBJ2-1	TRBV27	TGTGCCAGCAGTTCCGGGACATACCACAATGAGCAGTTCTTC	CASSSGTYHNEQFF
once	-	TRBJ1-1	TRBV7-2	TGTGCCAGCAGCTTGAGGGGGGCCGGCCCGAACACTGAAGCTTTCTTT	CASSLRGAGPNTEAFF
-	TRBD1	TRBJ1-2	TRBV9	TGTGCCAGCAGCGTAGGTGGGACAGGGGTGTATGGCTACACCTTC	CASSVGGTGVYGYTF
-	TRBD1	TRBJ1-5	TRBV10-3	TGTGCCACCTCTCGGGGACAGCTCAGTCAGCCCCAGCATTTT	CATSRGQLSQPQHF
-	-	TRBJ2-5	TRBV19	TGTGCCAGTAGTCAGACGGGACTGTTCCTCCAAGAGACCCAGTACTTC	CASSQTGLFLQETQYF
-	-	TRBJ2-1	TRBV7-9	TGTGCCAGCTCACGGGACGACAATGAGCAGTTCTTC	CASSRDDNEQFF
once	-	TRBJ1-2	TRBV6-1	TGTGCCAGCAGTGGCTTACAGGGTAACGATGGCTACACCTTC	CASSGLQGNDGYTF